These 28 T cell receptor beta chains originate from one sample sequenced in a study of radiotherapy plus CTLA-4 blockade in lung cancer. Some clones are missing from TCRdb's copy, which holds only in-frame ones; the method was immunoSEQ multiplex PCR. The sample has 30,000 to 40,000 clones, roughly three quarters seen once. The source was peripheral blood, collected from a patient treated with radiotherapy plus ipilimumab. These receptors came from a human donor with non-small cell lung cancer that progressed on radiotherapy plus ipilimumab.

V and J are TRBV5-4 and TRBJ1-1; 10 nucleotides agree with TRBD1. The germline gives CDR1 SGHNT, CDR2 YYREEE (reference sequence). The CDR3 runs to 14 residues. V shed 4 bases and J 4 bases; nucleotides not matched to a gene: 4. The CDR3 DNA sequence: TGTGCCAGCAGCATTGGACAGGGGGGCACTGAAGCTTTCTTT. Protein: CASSIGQGGTEAFF.

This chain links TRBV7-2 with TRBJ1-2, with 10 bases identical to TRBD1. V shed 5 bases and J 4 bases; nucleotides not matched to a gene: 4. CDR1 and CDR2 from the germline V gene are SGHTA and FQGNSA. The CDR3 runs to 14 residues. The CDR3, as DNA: TGTGCCAGCAGCCCAGACAGGGGGCCCTATGGCTACACCTTC. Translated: CASSPDRGPYGYTF.

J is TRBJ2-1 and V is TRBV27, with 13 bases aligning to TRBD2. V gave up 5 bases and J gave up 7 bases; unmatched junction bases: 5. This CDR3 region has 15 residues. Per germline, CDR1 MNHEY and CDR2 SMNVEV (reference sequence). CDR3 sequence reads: CASSPGTSGINEQFF. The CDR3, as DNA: TGTGCCAGCAGTCCCGGGACTAGCGGGATAAATGAGCAGTTCTTC.

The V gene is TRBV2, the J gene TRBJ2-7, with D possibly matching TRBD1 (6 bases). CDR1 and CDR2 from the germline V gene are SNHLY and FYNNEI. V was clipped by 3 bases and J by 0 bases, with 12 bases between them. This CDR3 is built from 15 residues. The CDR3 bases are TGTGCCAGCAGTGAGGGGCAGGGGAGCTCCTACGAGCAGTACTTC. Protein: CASSEGQGSSYEQYF.

As DNA, the CDR3 is TGCGCCAGCAGCCAAGAGTTTAGGTCAACCTTAGGGGAGCTGTTTTTT. It translates to CASSQEFRSTLGELFF. The chain carries TRBV4-3 and TRBJ2-2; D remains unclear. Trimming pared 0 bases from V and 8 bases from J, leaving 16 bases between. The CDR3 consists of 16 residues. Looked up from germline, CDR1 is LGHNA and CDR2 is YSLEER.

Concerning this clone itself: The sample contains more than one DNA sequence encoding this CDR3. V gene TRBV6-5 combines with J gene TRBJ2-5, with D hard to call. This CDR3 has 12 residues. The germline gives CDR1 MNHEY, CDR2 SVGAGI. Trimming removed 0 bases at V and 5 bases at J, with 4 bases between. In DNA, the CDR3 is TGTGCCAGCAGTTACTCCGGGGAGACCCAGTACTTC. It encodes CASSYSGETQYF.

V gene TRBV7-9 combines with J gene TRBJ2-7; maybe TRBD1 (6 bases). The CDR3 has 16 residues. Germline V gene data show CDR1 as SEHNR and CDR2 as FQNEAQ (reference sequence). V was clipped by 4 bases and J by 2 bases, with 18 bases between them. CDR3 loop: CASSSPPRDITYEQYF. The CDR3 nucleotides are TGTGCCAGCAGCTCCCCTCCCCGGGACATCACCTACGAGCAGTACTTC.

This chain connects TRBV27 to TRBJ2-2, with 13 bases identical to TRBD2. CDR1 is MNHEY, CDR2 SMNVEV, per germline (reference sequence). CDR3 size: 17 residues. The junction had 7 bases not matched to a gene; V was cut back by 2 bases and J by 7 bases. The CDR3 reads CASSLGGTSGEIGELFF. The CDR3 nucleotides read TGTGCCAGCAGTTTAGGGGGGACTAGCGGGGAAATCGGGGAGCTGTTTTTT.

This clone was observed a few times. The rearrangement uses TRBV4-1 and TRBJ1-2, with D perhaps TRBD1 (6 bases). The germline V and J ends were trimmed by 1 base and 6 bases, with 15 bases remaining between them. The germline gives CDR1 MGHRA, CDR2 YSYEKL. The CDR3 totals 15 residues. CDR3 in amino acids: CASSQGSGGGDGYTF. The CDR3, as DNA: TGCGCCAGCAGCCAAGGTTCAGGTGGGGGCGATGGCTACACCTTC.

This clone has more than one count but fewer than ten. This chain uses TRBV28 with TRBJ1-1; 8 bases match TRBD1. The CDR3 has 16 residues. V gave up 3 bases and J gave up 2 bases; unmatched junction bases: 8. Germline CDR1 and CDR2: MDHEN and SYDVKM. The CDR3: CASSFFGQGSNTEAFF. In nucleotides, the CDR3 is TGTGCCAGCAGTTTTTTCGGACAGGGAAGCAACACTGAAGCTTTCTTT.

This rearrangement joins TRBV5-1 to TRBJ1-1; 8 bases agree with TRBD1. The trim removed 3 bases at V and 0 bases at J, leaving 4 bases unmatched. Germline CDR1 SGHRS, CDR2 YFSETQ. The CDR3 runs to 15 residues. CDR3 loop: CASSYAGGLNTEAFF. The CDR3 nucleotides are TGCGCCAGCAGCTACGCAGGGGGCCTGAACACTGAAGCTTTCTTT.

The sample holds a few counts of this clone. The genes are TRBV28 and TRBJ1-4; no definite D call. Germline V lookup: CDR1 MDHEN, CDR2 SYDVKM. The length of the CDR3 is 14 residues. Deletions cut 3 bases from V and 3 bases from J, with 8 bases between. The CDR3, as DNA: TGTGCCAGCAGTTTTACGAGGGCTAATGAAAAACTGTTTTTT. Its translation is CASSFTRANEKLFF.

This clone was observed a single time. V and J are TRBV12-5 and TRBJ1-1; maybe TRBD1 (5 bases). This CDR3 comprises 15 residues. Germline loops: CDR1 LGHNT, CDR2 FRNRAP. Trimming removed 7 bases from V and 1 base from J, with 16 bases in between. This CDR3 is CASAPPGGGNTEAFF. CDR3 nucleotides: TGTGCTAGTGCCCCCCCGGGGGGTGGGAACACTGAAGCTTTCTTT.

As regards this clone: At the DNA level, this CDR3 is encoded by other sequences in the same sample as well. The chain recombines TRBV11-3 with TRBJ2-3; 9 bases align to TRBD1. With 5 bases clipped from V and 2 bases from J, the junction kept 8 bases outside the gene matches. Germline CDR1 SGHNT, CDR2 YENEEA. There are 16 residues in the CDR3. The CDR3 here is CASSPGGQGPTDTQYF. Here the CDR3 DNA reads TGTGCCAGCAGCCCGGGTGGACAGGGGCCCACAGATACGCAGTATTTT.

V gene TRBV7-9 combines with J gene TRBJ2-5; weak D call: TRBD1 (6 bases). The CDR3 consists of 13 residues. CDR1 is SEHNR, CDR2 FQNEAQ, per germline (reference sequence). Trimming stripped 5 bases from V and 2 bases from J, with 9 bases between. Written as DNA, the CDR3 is TGTGCCAGCAGCCTGGACAGTCAAGAGACCCAGTACTTC. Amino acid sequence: CASSLDSQETQYF.

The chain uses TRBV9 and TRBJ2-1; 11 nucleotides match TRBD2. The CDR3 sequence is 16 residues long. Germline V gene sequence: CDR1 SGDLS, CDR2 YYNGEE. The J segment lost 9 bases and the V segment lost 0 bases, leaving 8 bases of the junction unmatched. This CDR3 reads CASSVELAGVLGEQFF. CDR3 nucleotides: TGTGCCAGCAGCGTAGAACTAGCGGGAGTCTTAGGTGAGCAGTTCTTC.

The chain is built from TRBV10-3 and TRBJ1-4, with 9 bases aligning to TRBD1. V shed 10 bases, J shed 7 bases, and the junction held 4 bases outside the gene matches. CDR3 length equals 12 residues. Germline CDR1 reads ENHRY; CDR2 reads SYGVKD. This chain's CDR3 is CATGTGPEKLFF. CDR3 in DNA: TGTGCCACGGGGACAGGGCCTGAAAAACTGTTTTTT.

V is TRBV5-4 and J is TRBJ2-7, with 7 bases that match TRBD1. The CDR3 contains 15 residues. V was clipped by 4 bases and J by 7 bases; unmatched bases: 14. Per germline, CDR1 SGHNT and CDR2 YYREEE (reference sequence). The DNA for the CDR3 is TGTGCCAGCAGCCCAGAGACAGGGTTCGGGTATGAGCAGTACTTC. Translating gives CASSPETGFGYEQYF. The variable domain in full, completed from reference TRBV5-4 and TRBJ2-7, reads ETGVTQSPTHLIKTRGQQVTLRCSSQSGHNTVSWYQQALGQGPQFIFQYYREEENGRGNFPPRFSGLQFPNYSSELNVNALELDDSALYLCASSPETGFGYEQYFGPGTRLTVT.

The CDR3 sequence: CASSFWQEIHNEQFF. The CDR3 bases are TGTGCCAGCAGCTTTTGGCAGGAGATCCACAATGAGCAGTTCTTC. V usage is TRBV5-4 and J usage is TRBJ2-1; D unresolved. Per germline, CDR1 SGHNT and CDR2 YYREEE (reference sequence). The CDR3 extends over 15 amino acids. V was cut by 2 bases and J by 5 bases, with 14 bases left in between.

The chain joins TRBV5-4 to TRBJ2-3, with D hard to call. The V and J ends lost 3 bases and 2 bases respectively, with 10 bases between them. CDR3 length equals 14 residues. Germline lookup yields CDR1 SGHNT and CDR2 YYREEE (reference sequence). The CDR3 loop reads CASSSEVPTDTQYF. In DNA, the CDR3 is TGTGCCAGCAGCTCCGAAGTCCCCACAGATACGCAGTATTTT.

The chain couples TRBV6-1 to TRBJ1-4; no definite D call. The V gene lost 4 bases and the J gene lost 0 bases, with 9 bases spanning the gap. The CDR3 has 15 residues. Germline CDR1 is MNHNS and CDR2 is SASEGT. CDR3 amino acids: CASSVGPATNEKLFF. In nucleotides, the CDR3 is TGTGCCAGCAGTGTTGGGCCAGCAACTAATGAAAAACTGTTTTTT.

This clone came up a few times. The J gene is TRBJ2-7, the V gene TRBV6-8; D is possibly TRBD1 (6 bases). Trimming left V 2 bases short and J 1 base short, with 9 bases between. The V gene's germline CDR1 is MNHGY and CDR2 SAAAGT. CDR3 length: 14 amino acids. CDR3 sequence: CASSYPGQSYEQYF. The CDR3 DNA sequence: TGTGCCAGCAGTTACCCTGGACAGTCCTACGAGCAGTACTTC.

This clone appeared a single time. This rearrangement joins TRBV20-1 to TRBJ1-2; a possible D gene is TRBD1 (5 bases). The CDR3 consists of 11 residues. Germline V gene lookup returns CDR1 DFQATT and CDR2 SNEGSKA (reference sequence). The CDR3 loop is CRGAGPYGYTF. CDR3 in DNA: TGCAGAGGGGCGGGGCCCTATGGCTACACCTTC.

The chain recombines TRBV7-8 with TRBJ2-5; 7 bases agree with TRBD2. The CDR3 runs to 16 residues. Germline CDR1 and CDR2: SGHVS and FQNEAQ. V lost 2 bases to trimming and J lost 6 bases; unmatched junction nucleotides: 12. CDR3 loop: CASSLPPGSGKQTQYF. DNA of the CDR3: TGTGCCAGCAGCTTACCCCCCGGGAGCGGGAAACAGACCCAGTACTTC. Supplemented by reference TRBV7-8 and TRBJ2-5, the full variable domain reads GAGVSQSPRYKVAKRGQDVALRCDPISGHVSLFWYQQALGQGPEFLTYFQNEAQLDKSGLPSDRFFAERPEGSVSTLKIQRTQQEDSAVYLCASSLPPGSGKQTQYFGPGTRLLVL.

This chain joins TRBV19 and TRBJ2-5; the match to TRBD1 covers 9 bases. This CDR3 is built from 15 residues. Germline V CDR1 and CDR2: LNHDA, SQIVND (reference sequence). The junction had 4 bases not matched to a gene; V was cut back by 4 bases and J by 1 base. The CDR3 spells CASSTPGQGQETQYF. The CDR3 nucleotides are TGTGCCAGTAGTACCCCGGGACAGGGCCAAGAGACCCAGTACTTC.

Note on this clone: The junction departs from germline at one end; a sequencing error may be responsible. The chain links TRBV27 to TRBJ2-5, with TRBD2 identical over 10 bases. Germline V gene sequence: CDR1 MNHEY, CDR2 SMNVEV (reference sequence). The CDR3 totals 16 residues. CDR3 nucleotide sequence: TGTGCCAGCGCCCACCTGGGACTAGCGAGCCAAGAGACCCGGTACTTC. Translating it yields CASAHLGLASQETRYF.

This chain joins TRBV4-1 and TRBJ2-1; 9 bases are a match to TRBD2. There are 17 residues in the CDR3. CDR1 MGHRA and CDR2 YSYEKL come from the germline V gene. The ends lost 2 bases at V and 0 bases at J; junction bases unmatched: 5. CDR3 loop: CASSQRNSGSSYNEQFF. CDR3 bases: TGCGCCAGCAGCCAACGAAATAGCGGGAGCTCCTACAATGAGCAGTTCTTC.

The CDR3 spells CASSLDAANEKLFF. DNA of the CDR3: TGTGCCAGCAGTTTAGATGCAGCTAATGAAAAACTGTTTTTT. The chain joins TRBV27 to TRBJ1-4, with D uncertain. Germline values: CDR1 MNHEY, CDR2 SMNVEV (reference sequence). The germline V and J ends were trimmed by 2 bases and 3 bases, with 7 bases remaining between them. The CDR3 spans 14 residues. The variable domain in full, with the rest retrieved from reference TRBV27 and TRBJ1-4, is EAQVTQNPRYLITVTGKKLTVTCSQNMNHEYMSWYRQDPGLGLRQIYYSMNVEVTDKGDVPEGYKVSRKEKRNFPLILESPSPNQTSLYFCASSLDAANEKLFFGSGTQLSVL.